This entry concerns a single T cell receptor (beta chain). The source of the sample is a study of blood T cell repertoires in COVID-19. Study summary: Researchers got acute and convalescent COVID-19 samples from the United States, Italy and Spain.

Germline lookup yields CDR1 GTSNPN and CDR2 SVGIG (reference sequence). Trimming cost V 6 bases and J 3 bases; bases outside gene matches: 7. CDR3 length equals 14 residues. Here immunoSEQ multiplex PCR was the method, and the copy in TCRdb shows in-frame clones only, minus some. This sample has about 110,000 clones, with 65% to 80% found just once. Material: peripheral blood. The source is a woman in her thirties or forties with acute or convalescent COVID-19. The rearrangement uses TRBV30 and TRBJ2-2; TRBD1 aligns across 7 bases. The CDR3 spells CACFRDRDTGELFF. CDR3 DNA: TGTGCCTGTTTCCGGGACAGAGACACCGGGGAGCTGTTTTTT. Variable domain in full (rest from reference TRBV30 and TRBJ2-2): SQTIHQWPATLVQPVGSPLSLECTVEGTSNPNLYWYRQAAGRGLQLLFYSVGIGQISSEVPQNLSASRPQDRQFILSSKKLLLSDSGFYLCACFRDRDTGELFFGEGSRLTVL.